This TCR beta chain was recovered during a study of blood T cell repertoires in COVID-19. Study in general: Some COVID-19 samples were acute and others convalescent; all came from the United States, Italy and Spain. Sample material is recorded as cDNA or gDNA derived from T cells, B-cell-depleted T cells, or PBMCs.

In the authors' methods: Reference gene primer amplification yielded estimated nucleated cell counts. Sequencing was performed with immunoSEQ multiplex PCR; in TCRdb, only in-frame clones are kept and a portion is missing. D and trimming were read from the DNA, whereas the V and J calls and clone size are those reported in that table. Of about 73,000 clones listed, around 83% are singletons. This CDR3 comprises 16 residues. The V and J ends lost 2 bases and 8 bases respectively, with 16 bases between them. Germline V gene lookup returns CDR1 LNHDA and CDR2 SQIVND (reference sequence). The source is a woman aged 60-75 years with acute or convalescent COVID-19. Sequenced material: peripheral blood. The V gene is TRBV19, the J gene TRBJ1-6; D perhaps matches TRBD1 (5 bases). Here the CDR3 DNA reads TGTGCCAGTAGTATACGTAGTACGGCGGGGGATTCACCCCTCCACTTT. It codes for CASSIRSTAGDSPLHF.